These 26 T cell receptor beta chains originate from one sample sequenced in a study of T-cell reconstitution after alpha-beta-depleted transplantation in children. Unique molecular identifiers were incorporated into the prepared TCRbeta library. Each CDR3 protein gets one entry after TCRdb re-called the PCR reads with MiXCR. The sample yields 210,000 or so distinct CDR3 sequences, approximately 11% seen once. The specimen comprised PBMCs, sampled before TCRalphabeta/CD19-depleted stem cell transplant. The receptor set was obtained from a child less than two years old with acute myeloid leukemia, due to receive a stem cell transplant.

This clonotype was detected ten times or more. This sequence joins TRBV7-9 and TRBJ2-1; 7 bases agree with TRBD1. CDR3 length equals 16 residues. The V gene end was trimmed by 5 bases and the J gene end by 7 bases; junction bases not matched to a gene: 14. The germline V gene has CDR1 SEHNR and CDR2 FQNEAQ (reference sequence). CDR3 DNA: TGTGCCAGCAGCCGAATACAGGGGATAAGTGGGAATGAGCAGTTCTTC. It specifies CASSRIQGISGNEQFF.

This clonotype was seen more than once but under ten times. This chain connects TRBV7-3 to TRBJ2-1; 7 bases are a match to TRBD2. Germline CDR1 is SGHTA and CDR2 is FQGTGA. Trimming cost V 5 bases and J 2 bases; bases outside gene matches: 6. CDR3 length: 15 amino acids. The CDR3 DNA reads TGTGCCAGCAGCCCCGAAGCGGGGCCCTACAATGAGCAGTTCTTC. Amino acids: CASSPEAGPYNEQFF. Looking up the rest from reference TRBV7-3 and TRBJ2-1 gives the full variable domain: GAGVSQTPSNKVTEKGKYVELRCDPISGHTALYWYRQSLGQGPEFLIYFQGTGAADDSGLPNDRFFAVRPEGSVSTLKIQRTERGDSAVYLCASSPEAGPYNEQFFGPGTRLTVL.

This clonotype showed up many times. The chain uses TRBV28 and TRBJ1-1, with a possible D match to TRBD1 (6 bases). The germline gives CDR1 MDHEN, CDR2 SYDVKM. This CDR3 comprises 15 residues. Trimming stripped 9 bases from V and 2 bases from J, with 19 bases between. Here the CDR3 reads CASTRGGQGNTEAFF. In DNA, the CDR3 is TGTGCCAGTACCCGCGGGGGCCAGGGAAACACTGAAGCTTTCTTT.

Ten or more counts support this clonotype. The CDR3 coding sequence is TGCAGCGTTGAAGGAGACAGGTTGAGCTCCTATAATTCACCCCTCCACTTT. This sequence encodes CSVEGDRLSSYNSPLHF. The J gene is TRBJ1-6, the V gene TRBV29-1; D might be TRBD1 (6 bases). With 1 base removed from V and 0 bases from J, the gap between germline ends came to 13 bases. Germline CDR1 and CDR2: SQVTM and ANQGSEA. CDR3 length: 17 residues.

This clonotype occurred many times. The CDR3 DNA follows: TGCGCCAGCAGCCAGGCCTCAAGCGGATACACAGATACGCAGTATTTT. Amino acid sequence: CASSQASSGYTDTQYF. The chain links TRBV4-3 to TRBJ2-3, with D perhaps matching TRBD2 (5 bases). Looked up from germline, CDR1 is LGHNA and CDR2 is YSLEER. V shed 3 bases and J shed 2 bases, with 15 bases lying between them. The CDR3 extends over 16 amino acids.

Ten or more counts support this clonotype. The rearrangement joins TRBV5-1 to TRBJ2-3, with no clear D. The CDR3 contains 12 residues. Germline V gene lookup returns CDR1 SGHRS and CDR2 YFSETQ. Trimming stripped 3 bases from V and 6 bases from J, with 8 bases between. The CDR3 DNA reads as TGCGCCAGCAGCTCTGACCCGGATACGCAGTATTTT. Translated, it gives CASSSDPDTQYF.

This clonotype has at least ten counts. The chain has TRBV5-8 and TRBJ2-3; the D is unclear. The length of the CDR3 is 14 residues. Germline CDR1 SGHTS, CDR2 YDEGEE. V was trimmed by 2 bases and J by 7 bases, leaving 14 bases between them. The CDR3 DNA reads TGTGCCAGCAGCTTTTCCGCCCGATCGAATACGCAGTATTTT. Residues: CASSFSARSNTQYF.

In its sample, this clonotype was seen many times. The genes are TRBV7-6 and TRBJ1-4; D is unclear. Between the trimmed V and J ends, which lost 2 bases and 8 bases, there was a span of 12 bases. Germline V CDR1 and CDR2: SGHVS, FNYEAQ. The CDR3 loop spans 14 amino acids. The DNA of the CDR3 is TGTGCCAGCAGCTTAACGGCCAACCACGAAAAACTGTTTTTT. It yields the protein CASSLTANHEKLFF.

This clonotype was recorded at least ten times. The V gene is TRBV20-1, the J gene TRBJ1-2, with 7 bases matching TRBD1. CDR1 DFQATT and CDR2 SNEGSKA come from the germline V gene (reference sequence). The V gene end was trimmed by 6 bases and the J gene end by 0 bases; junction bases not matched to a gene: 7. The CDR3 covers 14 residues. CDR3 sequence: CSATTGVANYGYTF. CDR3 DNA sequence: TGCAGTGCAACAACAGGGGTAGCTAACTATGGCTACACCTTC.

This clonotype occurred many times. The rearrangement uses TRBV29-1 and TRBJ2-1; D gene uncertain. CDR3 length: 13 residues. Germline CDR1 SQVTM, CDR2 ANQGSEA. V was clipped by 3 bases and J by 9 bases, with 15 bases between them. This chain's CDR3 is CSVEKLELTEQFF. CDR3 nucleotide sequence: TGCAGCGTTGAGAAATTGGAATTGACTGAGCAGTTCTTC.

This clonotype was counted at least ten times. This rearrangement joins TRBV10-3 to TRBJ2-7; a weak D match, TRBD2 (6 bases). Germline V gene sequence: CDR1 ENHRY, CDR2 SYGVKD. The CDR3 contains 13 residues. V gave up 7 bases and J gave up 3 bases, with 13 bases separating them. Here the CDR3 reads CAITASDSYEQYF. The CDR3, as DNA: TGTGCCATCACCGCTAGCGATAGCTACGAGCAGTACTTC.

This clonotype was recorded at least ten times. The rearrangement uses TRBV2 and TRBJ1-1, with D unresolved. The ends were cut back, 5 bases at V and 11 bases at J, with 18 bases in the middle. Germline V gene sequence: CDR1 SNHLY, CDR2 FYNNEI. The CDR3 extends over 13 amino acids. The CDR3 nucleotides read TGTGCCAGCAGTACCGGGCCTCGTAGCAAGGCTTTCTTT. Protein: CASSTGPRSKAFF.

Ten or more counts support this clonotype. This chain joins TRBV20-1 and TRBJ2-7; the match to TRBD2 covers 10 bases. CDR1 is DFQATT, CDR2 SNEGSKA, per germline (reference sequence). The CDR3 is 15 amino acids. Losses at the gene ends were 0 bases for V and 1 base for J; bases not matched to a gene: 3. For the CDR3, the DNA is TGCAGTGCTAGAGATGCTAGCGGGAGTTCCTACGAGCAGTACTTC. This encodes CSARDASGSSYEQYF.

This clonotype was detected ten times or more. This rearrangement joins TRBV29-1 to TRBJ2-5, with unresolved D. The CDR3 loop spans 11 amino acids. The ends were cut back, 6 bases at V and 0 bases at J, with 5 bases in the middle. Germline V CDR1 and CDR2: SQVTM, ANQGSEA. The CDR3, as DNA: TGCAGCGTCTCCGACCAAGAGACCCAGTACTTC. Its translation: CSVSDQETQYF.

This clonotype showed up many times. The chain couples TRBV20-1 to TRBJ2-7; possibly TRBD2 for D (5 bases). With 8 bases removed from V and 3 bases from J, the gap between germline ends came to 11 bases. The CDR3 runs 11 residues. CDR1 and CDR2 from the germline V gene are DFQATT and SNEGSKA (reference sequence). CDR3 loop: CSPPGLYEQYF. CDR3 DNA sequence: TGCAGTCCCCCCGGACTCTACGAGCAGTACTTC.

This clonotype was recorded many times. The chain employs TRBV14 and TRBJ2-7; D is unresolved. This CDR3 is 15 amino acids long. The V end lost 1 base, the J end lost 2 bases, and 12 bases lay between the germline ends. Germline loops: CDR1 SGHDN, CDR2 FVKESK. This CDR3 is CASSQAGLPAYEQYF. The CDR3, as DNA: TGTGCCAGCAGCCAAGCTGGTCTTCCCGCCTACGAGCAGTACTTC.

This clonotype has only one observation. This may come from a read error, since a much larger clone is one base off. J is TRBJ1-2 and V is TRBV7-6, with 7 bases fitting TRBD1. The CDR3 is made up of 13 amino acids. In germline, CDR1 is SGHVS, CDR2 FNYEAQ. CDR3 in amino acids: CTSSFGQEYGYTF. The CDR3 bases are TGTACCAGCAGCTTTGGACAGGAATATGGCTACACCTTC.

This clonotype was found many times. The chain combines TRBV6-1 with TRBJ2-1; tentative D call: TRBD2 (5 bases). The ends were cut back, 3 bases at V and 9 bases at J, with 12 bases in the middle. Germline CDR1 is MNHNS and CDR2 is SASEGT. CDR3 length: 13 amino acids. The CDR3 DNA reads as TGTGCCAGCAGTGACCTTGGAGGAGGTGAGCAGTTCTTC. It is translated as CASSDLGGGEQFF.

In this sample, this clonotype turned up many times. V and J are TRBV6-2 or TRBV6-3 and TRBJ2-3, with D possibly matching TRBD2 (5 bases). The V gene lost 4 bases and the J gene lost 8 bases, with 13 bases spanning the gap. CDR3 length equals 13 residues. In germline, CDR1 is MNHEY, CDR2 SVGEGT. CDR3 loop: CASSSGIFSTQYF. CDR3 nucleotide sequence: TGTGCCAGCAGTTCGGGGATTTTCTCTACGCAGTATTTT.

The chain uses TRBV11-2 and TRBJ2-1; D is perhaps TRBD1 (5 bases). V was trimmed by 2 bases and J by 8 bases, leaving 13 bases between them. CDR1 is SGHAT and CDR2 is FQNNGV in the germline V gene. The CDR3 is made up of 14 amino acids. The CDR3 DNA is TGTGCCAGCAGCTTAAGGTCCGAAGGGGATGAGCAGTTCTTC. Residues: CASSLRSEGDEQFF.

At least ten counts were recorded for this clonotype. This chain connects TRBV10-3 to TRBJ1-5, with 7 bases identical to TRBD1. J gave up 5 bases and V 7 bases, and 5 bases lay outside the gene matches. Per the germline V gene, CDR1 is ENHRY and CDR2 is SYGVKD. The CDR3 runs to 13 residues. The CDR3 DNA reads TGTGCCATCACCATAGACAGGGATCAGCCCCAGCATTTT. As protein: CAITIDRDQPQHF.

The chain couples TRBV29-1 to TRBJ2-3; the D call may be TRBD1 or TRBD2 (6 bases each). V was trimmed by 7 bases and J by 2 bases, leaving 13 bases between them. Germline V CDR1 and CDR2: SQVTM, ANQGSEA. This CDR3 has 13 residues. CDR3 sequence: CSEGGSATDTQYF. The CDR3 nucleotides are TGCAGCGAAGGGGGGAGCGCCACAGATACGCAGTATTTT.

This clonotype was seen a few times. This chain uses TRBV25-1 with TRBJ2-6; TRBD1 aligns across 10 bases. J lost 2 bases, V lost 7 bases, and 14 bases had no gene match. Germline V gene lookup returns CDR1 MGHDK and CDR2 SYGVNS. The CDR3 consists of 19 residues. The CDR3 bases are TGTGCCAGCACCCCCTGGGCCGGGACAGGGGAAGCTGGGGCCAACGTCCTGACTTTC. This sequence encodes CASTPWAGTGEAGANVLTF.

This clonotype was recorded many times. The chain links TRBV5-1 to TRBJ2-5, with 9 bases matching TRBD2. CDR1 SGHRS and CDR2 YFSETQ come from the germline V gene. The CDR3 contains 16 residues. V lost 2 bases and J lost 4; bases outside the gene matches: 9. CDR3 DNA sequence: TGCGCCAGCAGCTTCGGTAGCGGGAGAATTTCAGAGACCCAGTACTTC. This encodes CASSFGSGRISETQYF.

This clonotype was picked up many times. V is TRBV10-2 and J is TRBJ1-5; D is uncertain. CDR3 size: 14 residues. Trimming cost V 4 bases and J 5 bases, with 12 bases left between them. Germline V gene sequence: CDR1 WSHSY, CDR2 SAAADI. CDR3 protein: CASSVSTPYQPQHF. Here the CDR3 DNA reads TGCGCCAGCAGTGTCTCAACTCCTTATCAGCCCCAGCATTTT.

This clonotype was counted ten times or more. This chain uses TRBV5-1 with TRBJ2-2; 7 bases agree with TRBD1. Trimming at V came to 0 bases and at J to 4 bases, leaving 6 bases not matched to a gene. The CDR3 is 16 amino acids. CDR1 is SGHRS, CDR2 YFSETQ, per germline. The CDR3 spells CASSLGSGTATGELFF. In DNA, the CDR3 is TGCGCCAGCAGCTTGGGGTCCGGGACAGCCACCGGGGAGCTGTTTTTT.